This T cell receptor beta chain originates from a study of OX40 agonist ivuxolimab in advanced cancers. The repertoire was sequenced with immunoSEQ multiplex PCR; TCRdb's copy has only in-frame clones and lacks some. The sample holds tens of thousands of clones, roughly 86% seen once. This clone came up once. Trimming stripped 7 bases from V and 0 bases from J, with 9 bases between. The CDR3 has 14 amino acids. The germline V gene encodes CDR1 SNHLY and CDR2 FYNNEI. The gene calls are TRBV2 and TRBJ2-2; the D gene could be TRBD1 or TRBD2 (5 bases each). Material: CD4+ or CD8+ T cells sorted from blood, obtained in a trial of the OX40 agonist ivuxolimab. The clonotype comes from an adult with an advanced solid tumor such as melanoma, head and neck, liver or kidney cancer. Here the CDR3 reads CASTGDANTGELFF. CDR3 DNA: TGTGCCAGCACTGGGGACGCGAACACCGGGGAGCTGTTTTTT.